The clone carrying this T cell receptor (beta chain) showed up just once. The antigen is undetermined. The PCR had 60 Vbeta and 13 Jbeta primers. Profiling relied on immunoSEQ multiplex PCR, and the TCRdb table lists in-frame clones only, not all of them. The sample includes 90,000 to 120,000 clones, around three quarters of them seen just once. This sample is part of a study of cytomegalovirus exposure and HLA in healthy donors. Study-wide context: Unique TCR beta sequences numbering about 100 million came from approximately 180 million T cells in an earlier analysis. Of all 400 or so donors who were genotyped, 75% to 85% belonged to the Caucasian-associated ancestry cluster.

The CDR3 length is 14 residues. Germline CDR1 reads SGHRS; CDR2 reads YFSETQ. V gave up 1 base and J gave up 5 bases, with 13 bases separating them. Study-level points and caveats: The study dropped some indistinguishable V segments, TRBV6-2 and TRBV6-3 among them. No immune exposure information besides CMV serostatus was available.

The TCR originated in a man aged 30 to 39 in good health and CMV-seronegative. The V gene is TRBV5-1, the J gene TRBJ2-7, with D maybe TRBD2 (5 bases). The source material was PBMCs. The CDR3, as DNA: TGCGCCAGCAGCTTGATATCGCCCGGGGACGAGCAGTACTTC. It is translated as CASSLISPGDEQYF.